This is a list of T cell receptor beta chains from one sample in a study of cytomegalovirus exposure and HLA in healthy donors. Sequenced by immunoSEQ multiplex PCR; TCRdb stores in-frame clones only, minus some. The top ten clones hold over 3% of a sample with around 97,000 clones, roughly four fifths of them seen once. Sequenced sample: PBMCs. These receptors were obtained from a man between 40 and 49 years old in good health and CMV-seronegative. The CDR3 runs from the conserved cysteine through the conserved F or W. D genes are given only for firm matches. Clone size is not always given. Where it is, it says once, few, many or a class for expanded clones.

D | size | length | J | V | CDR3 | DNA
NA | NA | 13 | TRBJ2-3 | TRBV27 | CASSLWGGRTQYF | TGTGCCAGCAGTTTATGGGGGGGCAGGACGCAGTATTTT
NA | NA | 14 | TRBJ1-6 | TRBV30 | CAWRDTSYNSPLHF | TGTGCCTGGAGGGACACCTCGTATAATTCACCCCTCCACTTT
TRBD1 | few | 15 | TRBJ1-5 | TRBV29-1 | CSVQGAGGAGQPQHF | TGCAGCGTCCAAGGAGCAGGGGGCGCGGGTCAGCCCCAGCATTTT
TRBD2 | NA | 13 | TRBJ2-5 | TRBV19 | CASSMSGGETQYF | TGTGCCAGTAGTATGAGCGGGGGAGAGACCCAGTACTTC
TRBD2 | NA | 15 | TRBJ2-1 | TRBV7-9 | CASSLLAGAYNEQFF | TGTGCCAGCAGCCTACTAGCGGGGGCTTACAATGAGCAGTTCTTC
NA | NA | 14 | TRBJ1-6 | TRBV6-5 | CASSRTHNNSPLHF | TGTGCCAGCAGTCGGACACATAATAATTCACCCCTCCACTTT
NA | NA | 14 | TRBJ1-1 | TRBV6-6 | CASSYEGSYTEAFF | TGTGCCAGCAGTTACGAAGGGAGTTACACTGAAGCTTTCTTT
TRBD1 | once | 15 | TRBJ2-7 | TRBV7-6 | CASSLDRGSSYEQYF | TGTGCCAGCAGCTTAGACAGGGGGTCTTCCTACGAGCAGTACTTC
NA | NA | 13 | TRBJ1-1 | TRBV7-3 | CASSLYPNTEAFF | TGTGCCAGCAGCTTATATCCTAACACTGAAGCTTTCTTT
TRBD1 | NA | 13 | TRBJ2-5 | TRBV2 | CASRGQGTKTQYF | TGTGCCAGCAGAGGACAGGGAACTAAGACCCAGTACTTC
NA | NA | 13 | TRBJ1-1 | TRBV5-1 | CASSLAAGTEAFF | TGCGCCAGCAGCTTGGCCGCCGGCACTGAAGCTTTCTTT
NA | NA | 12 | TRBJ1-1 | TRBV27 | CASSLLGAEAFF | TGTGCCAGCAGTTTATTAGGGGCAGAAGCTTTCTTT
NA | NA | 15 | TRBJ2-7 | TRBV2 | CASNPSGLGPYEQYF | TGTGCCAGCAACCCCAGTGGTCTGGGGCCCTACGAGCAGTACTTC
NA | NA | 13 | TRBJ1-2 | TRBV28 | CASSLSGENGYTF | TGTGCCAGCAGTTTATCAGGGGAAAATGGCTACACCTTC
NA | few | 15 | TRBJ1-5 | TRBV27 | CASSSWGGLNQPQHF | TGTGCCAGCAGTTCCTGGGGGGGGCTCAATCAGCCCCAGCATTTT
TRBD1 | NA | 16 | TRBJ2-1 | TRBV27 | CASSFGQGSSYNEQFF | TGTGCCAGCAGTTTCGGACAGGGGAGCTCCTACAATGAGCAGTTCTTC
TRBD1 | NA | 17 | TRBJ2-2 | TRBV5-1 | CASSLAPGQGRAGELFF | TGCGCCAGCAGCTTGGCCCCGGGACAGGGTCGGGCCGGGGAGCTGTTTTTT